This TCR beta chain was documented in a study of neoadjuvant anti-PD-1 for oral cavity cancer. This clone was counted once. PBMCs were not maintained or expanded in culture before analysis. The table came from immunoSEQ multiplex PCR; TCRdb's copy has only in-frame clones and leaves some out. The sample shows roughly 15,000 clones, about 64% of them seen only once. This TCR came from a person aged 35-79 years with oral cavity squamous cell carcinoma. The source was PBMCs, collected before nivolumab (anti-PD-1) treatment.

Written as DNA, the CDR3 is TGTGCCAGCACCCCCCCATTCCGGGATTATAATTCACCCCTCCACTTT. This gives the protein CASTPPFRDYNSPLHF. The V and J genes are TRBV11-2 and TRBJ1-6; D remains ambiguous. V lost 7 bases, J lost 4 bases, and 17 bases lay in between. This CDR3 has 16 amino acids. Germline V gene lookup returns CDR1 SGHAT and CDR2 FQNNGV.